This TCR beta chain was retrieved from a study of blood T cell repertoires in COVID-19. Across the whole study: COVID-19 samples collected from the United States, Italy and Spain covered acute and convalescent phases.

Methods used by the authors: The assay estimated nucleated cells by amplifying reference gene primers. This table comes from immunoSEQ multiplex PCR, and its TCRdb copy is limited to in-frame clones, with some not included. The DNA gave D and trimming, while V, J and clone size come from that table. This table has 130,000 or so clones, more than 70% appearing once. Trimming cost V 6 bases and J 5 bases; bases outside gene matches: 7. This CDR3 spans 14 amino acids. Germline lookup yields CDR1 SNHLY and CDR2 FYNNEI. The source is a woman in her sixties or seventies with acute or convalescent COVID-19. This chain links TRBV2 with TRBJ2-5; TRBD2 aligns across 9 bases. Input material: peripheral blood. The CDR3 is CASSGAGGRETQYF. The CDR3 DNA follows: TGTGCCAGCAGCGGCGCGGGGGGGCGGGAGACCCAGTACTTC.